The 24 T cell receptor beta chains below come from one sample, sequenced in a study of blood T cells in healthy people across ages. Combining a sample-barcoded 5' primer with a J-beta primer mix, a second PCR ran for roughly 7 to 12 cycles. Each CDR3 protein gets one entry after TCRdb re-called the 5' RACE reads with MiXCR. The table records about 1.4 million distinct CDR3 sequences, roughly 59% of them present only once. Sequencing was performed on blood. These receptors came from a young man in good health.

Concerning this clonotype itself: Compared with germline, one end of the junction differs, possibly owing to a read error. The CDR3 is CVSVTLSAGELFF. The CDR3 region has the DNA TGTGTCAGCGTTACTCTTTCGGCCGGGGAGCTGTTTTTT. The rearrangement joins TRBV6-2 or TRBV6-3 to TRBJ2-2; D ambiguous. Germline V gives CDR1 MNHEY, CDR2 SVGEGT. This CDR3 contains 13 residues.

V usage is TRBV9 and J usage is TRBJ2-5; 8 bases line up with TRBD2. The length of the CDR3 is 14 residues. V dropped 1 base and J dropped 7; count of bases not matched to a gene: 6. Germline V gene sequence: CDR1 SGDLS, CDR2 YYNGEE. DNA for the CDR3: TGTGCCAGCAGCGTACTAGCGGGCATAGGGACCCAGTACTTC. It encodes CASSVLAGIGTQYF.

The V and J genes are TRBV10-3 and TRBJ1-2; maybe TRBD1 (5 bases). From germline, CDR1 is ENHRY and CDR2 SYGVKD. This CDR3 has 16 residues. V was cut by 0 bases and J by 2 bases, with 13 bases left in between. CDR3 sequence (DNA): TGTGCCATCAGTGAGTCGAATGGGGGACCAAACTATGGCTACACCTTC. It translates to CAISESNGGPNYGYTF.

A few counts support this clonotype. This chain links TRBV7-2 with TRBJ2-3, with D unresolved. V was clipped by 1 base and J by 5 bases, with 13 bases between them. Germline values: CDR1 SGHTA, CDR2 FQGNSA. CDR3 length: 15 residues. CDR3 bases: TGTGCCAGCAGCTTAGAGGCTATATCGGTAGATACGCAGTATTTT. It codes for CASSLEAISVDTQYF.

DNA for the CDR3: TGTGCCACCAGCCCGGGACACAACTACGAGCAGTACTTC. This gives the protein CATSPGHNYEQYF. The chain is built from TRBV15 and TRBJ2-7; D possibly corresponds to TRBD1 (6 bases). Germline CDR1 reads LNHNV; CDR2 reads YYDKDF (reference sequence). The CDR3 is made up of 13 amino acids. The V end was cut by 5 bases, the J end by 3 bases, with 11 bases between.

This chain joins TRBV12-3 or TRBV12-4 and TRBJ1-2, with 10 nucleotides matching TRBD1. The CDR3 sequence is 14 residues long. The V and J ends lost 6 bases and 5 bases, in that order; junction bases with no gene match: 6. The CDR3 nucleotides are TGTGCCAGCAGCCAAAGGACAGGGGGTTATGGCTACACCTTC. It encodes CASSQRTGGYGYTF.

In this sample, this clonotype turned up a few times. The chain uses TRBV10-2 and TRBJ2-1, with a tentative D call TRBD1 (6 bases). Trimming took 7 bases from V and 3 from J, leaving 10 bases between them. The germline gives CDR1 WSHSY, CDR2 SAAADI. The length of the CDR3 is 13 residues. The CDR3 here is CASTGAGYNEQFF. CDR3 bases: TGCGCCAGCACAGGGGCGGGCTACAATGAGCAGTTCTTC.

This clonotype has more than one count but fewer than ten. The CDR3 sequence is CASSQGGSTQYF. For the CDR3, the DNA is TGTGCCAGCAGCCAAGGAGGGAGTACGCAGTATTTT. V gene TRBV3-1 combines with J gene TRBJ2-3, with D possibly matching TRBD2 (5 bases). V was shortened by 1 base and J by 8 bases, with 7 bases between the two germline ends. This CDR3 has 12 amino acids. The germline gives CDR1 LGHDT, CDR2 YNNKEL (reference sequence).

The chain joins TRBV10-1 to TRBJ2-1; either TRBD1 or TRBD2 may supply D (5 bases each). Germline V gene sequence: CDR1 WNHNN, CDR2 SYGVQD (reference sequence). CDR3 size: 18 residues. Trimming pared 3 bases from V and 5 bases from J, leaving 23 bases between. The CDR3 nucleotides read TGCGCCAGCAGTGAACGATTACCTGGGACGGATCGTAACAATGAGCAGTTCTTC. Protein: CASSERLPGTDRNNEQFF.

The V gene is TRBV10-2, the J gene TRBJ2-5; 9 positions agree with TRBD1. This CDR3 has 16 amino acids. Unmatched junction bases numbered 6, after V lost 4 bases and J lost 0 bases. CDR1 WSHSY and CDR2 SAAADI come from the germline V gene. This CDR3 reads CASSAGQGWYQETQYF. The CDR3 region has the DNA TGCGCCAGCAGTGCTGGACAGGGGTGGTACCAAGAGACCCAGTACTTC.

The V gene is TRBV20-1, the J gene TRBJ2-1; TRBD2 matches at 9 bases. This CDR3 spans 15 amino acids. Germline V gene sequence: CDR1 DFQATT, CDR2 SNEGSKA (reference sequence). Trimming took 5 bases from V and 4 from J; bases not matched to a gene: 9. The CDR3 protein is CSAFLAGAHYNEQFF. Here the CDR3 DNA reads TGCAGTGCTTTTTTAGCGGGGGCCCATTACAATGAGCAGTTCTTC.

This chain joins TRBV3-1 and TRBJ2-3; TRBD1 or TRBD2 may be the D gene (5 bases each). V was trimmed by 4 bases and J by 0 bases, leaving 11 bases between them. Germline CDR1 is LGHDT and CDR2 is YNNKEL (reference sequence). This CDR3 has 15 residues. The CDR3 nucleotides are TGTGCCAGCAGCCCCTGGGACCGAAGCACAGATACGCAGTATTTT. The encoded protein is CASSPWDRSTDTQYF.

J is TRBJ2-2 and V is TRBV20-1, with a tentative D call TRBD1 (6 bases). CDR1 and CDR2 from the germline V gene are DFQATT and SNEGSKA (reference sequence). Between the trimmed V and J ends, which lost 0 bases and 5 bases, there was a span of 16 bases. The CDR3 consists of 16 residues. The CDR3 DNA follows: TGCAGTGCTAGAGATTATACGGAGAGGGGGACCGGGGAGCTGTTTTTT. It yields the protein CSARDYTERGTGELFF.

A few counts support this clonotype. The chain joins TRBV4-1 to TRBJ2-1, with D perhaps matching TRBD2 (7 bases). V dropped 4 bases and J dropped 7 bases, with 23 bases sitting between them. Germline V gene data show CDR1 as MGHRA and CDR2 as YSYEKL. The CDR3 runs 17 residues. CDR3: CASSRGFLAGAGNEQFF. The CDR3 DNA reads TGCGCCAGCAGCCGTGGATTCTTGGCGGGGGCCGGGAATGAGCAGTTCTTC.

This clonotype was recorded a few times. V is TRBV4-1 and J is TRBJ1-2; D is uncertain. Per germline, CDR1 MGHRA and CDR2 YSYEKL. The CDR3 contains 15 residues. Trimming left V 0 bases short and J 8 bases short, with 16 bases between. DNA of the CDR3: TGCGCCAGCAGCCAAGATCGGGCAGGCGGAATAGGCTACACCTTC. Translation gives CASSQDRAGGIGYTF.

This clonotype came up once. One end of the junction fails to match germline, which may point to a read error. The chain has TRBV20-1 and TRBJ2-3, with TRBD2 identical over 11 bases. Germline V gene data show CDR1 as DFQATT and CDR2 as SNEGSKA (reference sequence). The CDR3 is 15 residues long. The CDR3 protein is CSARDASGGTSTQYF. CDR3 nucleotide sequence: TGCAGTGCCAGAGATGCTAGCGGGGGGACAAGTACGCAGTATTTT.

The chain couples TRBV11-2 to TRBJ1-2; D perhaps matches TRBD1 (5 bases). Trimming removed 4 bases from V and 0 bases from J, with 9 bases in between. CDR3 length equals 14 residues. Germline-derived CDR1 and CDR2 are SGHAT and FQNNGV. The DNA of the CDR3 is TGTGCCAGCAGCTCTCAGACAGCTAACTATGGCTACACCTTC. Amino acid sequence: CASSSQTANYGYTF.

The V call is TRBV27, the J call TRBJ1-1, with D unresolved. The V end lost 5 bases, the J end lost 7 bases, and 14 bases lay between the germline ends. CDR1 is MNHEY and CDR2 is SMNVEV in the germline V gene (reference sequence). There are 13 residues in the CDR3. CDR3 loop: CASSTGRECEAFF. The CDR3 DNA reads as TGTGCCAGCAGTACCGGACGGGAGTGTGAAGCTTTCTTT.

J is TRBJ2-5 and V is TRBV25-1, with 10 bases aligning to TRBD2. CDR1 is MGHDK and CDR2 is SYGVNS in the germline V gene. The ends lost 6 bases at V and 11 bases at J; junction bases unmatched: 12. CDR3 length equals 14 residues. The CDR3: CASSTGLAHVEQYF. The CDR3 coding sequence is TGTGCCAGCAGCACGGGACTAGCGCACGTTGAGCAGTACTTC.

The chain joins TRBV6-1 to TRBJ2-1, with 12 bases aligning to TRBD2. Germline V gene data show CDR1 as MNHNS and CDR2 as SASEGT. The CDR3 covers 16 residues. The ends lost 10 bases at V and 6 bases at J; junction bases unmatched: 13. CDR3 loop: CATSLLAGGPVNEQFF. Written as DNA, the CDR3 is TGTGCCACTTCTTTGCTAGCGGGAGGGCCCGTCAATGAGCAGTTCTTC.

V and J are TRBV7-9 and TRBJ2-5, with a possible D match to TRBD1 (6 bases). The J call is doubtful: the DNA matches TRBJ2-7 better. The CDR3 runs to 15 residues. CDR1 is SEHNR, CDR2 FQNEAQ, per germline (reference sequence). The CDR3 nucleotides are TGTGCCAGCAGCTCGACGGGACAAGTAGAATACGAGCAGTACTTC. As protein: CASSSTGQVEYEQYF.

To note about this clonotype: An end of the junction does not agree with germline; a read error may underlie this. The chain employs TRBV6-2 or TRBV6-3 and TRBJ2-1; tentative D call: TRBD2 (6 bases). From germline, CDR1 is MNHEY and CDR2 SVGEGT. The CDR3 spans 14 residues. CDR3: CASGFAGTYNGQFF. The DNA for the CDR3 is TGTGCCAGCGGATTTGCTGGGACTTACAATGGGCAGTTCTTC.

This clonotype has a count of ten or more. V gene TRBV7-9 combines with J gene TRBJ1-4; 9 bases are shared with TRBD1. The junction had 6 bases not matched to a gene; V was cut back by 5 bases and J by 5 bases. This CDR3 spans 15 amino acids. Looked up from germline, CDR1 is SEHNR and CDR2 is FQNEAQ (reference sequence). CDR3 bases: TGTGCCAGCAGCCCCCGGGACAGGGTAAATGAAAAACTGTTTTTT. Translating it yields CASSPRDRVNEKLFF.

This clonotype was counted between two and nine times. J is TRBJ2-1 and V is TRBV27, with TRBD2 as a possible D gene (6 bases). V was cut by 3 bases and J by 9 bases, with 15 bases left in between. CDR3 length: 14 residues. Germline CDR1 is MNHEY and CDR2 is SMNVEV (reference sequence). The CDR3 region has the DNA TGTGCCAGCAGTTTGGCGGGACTCTATGGTGAGCAGTTCTTC. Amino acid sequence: CASSLAGLYGEQFF.